This paragraph covers one TCR beta chain sequence. The sample belongs to a study of blood T cell repertoires in COVID-19. The CDR3 is made up of 11 amino acids. From germline, CDR1 is MNHEY and CDR2 SVGAGI. V was shortened by 8 bases and J by 12 bases, with 14 bases between the two germline ends. Clinical history reported by participants formed the basis on which cohorts were assigned. TCRdb keeps only in-frame clones here, not all; method: immunoSEQ multiplex PCR. The sample has 400,000 to 550,000 clones, 70% to 90% seen once. This sequence was found in a woman aged 18-29 years with acute COVID-19. The sample consisted of PBMCs or T cells enriched from blood (not recorded which). The rearrangement links TRBV6-5 to TRBJ2-1; maybe TRBD1 (5 bases). The DNA for the CDR3 is TGTGCCAGCTCGTCCGACAGAGGGCAGTTCTTC. Translating gives CASSSDRGQFF.